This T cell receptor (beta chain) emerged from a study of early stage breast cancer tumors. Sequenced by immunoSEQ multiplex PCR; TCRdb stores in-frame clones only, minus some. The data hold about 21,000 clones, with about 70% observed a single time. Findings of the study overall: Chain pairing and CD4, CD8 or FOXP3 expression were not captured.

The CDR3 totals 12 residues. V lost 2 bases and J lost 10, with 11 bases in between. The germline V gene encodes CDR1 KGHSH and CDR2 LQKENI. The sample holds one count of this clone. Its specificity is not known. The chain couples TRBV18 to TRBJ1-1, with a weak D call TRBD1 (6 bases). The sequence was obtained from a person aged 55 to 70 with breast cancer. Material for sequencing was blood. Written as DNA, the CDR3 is TGTGCCAGCTCACCAGCCCAGGGGAGAGCTTTCTTT. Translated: CASSPAQGRAFF. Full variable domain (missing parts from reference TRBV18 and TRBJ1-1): NAGVMQNPRHLVRRRGQEARLRCSPMKGHSHVYWYRQLPEEGLKFMVYLQKENIIDESGMPKERFSAEFPKEGPSILRIQQVVRGDSAAYFCASSPAQGRAFFGQGTRLTVV.